These 13 T cell receptor beta chains came from one sample sequenced in a study of follicular helper T cells after annual influenza vaccination. TCRdb keeps only in-frame clones here, not all; method: immunoSEQ multiplex PCR. The data show some 30,000 clones, about four fifths seen once. Stated time point: 2014-2015 season, pre-vaccination. Sequences were derived from CXCR5+ CD38- circulating T follicular helper cells from blood, sampled on the day of influenza vaccination. Documented subset: circulating Tfh, non-naive CD4+CXCR5+PD-1+ (ICOS+CD38+ or ICOS-CD38-). These receptors were taken from an adult who received the influenza vaccine.

The chain couples TRBV20-1 to TRBJ1-4; 7 nucleotides match TRBD1. The trim removed 8 bases at V and 8 bases at J, leaving 5 bases unmatched. Germline V gene lookup returns CDR1 DFQATT and CDR2 SNEGSKA (reference sequence). CDR3 length equals 11 residues. CDR3 sequence (DNA): TGCAGTTACCGCAGGGGGGAAAAACTGTTTTTT. Protein product: CSYRRGEKLFF.

The genes are TRBV6-1 and TRBJ1-4, with a possible D match to TRBD1 (6 bases). The CDR3 is 14 amino acids. Germline values: CDR1 MNHNS, CDR2 SASEGT. Trimming stripped 3 bases from V and 7 bases from J, with 12 bases between. The CDR3 reads CASSDGGAGEKLFF. For the CDR3, the DNA is TGTGCCAGCAGTGATGGGGGGGCGGGTGAAAAACTGTTTTTT.

As regards this clone: At one boundary the junction diverges from the germline segment, which might be a read error. The chain couples TRBV7-7 to TRBJ2-5; maybe TRBD2 (6 bases). The CDR3 is 15 residues long. Germline V gene data show CDR1 as SSHAT and CDR2 as FNYEAQ (reference sequence). CDR3 in amino acids: CASSLAGGSEETQYF. CDR3 nucleotide sequence: TGTGCTAGCAGCTTAGCTGGAGGGTCAGAGGAGACCCAGTACTTC.

V gene TRBV11-3 combines with J gene TRBJ2-1, with D possibly being TRBD2 (5 bases). V lost 2 bases and J 9 bases, leaving 17 bases between the germline ends. CDR1 is SGHNT and CDR2 is YENEEA in the germline V gene. The CDR3 extends over 15 amino acids. The CDR3 reads CASSLTAGSHGEQFF. For the CDR3, the DNA is TGTGCCAGCAGCTTAACTGCGGGTAGCCACGGTGAGCAGTTCTTC. The complete variable domain, with remaining parts taken from reference TRBV11-3 and TRBJ2-1, reads EAGVVQSPRYKIIEKKQPVAFWCNPISGHNTLYWYLQNLGQGPELLIRYENEEAVDDSQLPKDRFSAERLKGVDSTLKIQPAELGDSAVYLCASSLTAGSHGEQFFGPGTRLTVL.

This chain links TRBV2 with TRBJ2-1, with TRBD2 identical over 7 bases. V shed 7 bases and J 12 bases; nucleotides not matched to a gene: 21. The CDR3 runs 16 residues. The germline gives CDR1 SNHLY, CDR2 FYNNEI. As DNA, the CDR3 is TGTGCCAGCAACAGAGGGGCGGGGGAACAAACAATGAGGCAGTTCTTC. This codes for CASNRGAGEQTMRQFF. The variable domain in full, with the rest retrieved from reference TRBV2 and TRBJ2-1, is EPEVTQTPSHQVTQMGQEVILRCVPISNHLYFYWYRQILGQKVEFLVSFYNNEISEKSEIFDDQFSVERPDGSNFTLKIRSTKLEDSAMYFCASNRGAGEQTMRQFFGPGTRLTVL.

The genes are TRBV15 and TRBJ2-7; perhaps TRBD1 as D (5 bases). The V and J ends lost 7 bases and 5 bases respectively, with 18 bases between them. Germline V gene data show CDR1 as LNHNV and CDR2 as YYDKDF (reference sequence). This CDR3 comprises 14 residues. CDR3 in amino acids: CATTPDNGANEQYF. The CDR3 nucleotides read TGTGCCACCACCCCGGATAATGGGGCGAACGAGCAGTACTTC.

The chain employs TRBV5-6 and TRBJ2-7; D may be TRBD2 (6 bases). The CDR3 spans 12 residues. The V end lost 1 base, the J end lost 6 bases, and 8 bases lay between the germline ends. Germline V gene lookup returns CDR1 SGHDT and CDR2 YYEEEE. The CDR3 DNA follows: TGTGCCAGCAGCTTGTGGAGGGGCGAGCAGTACTTC. Translation gives CASSLWRGEQYF.

The chain recombines TRBV7-9 with TRBJ1-2; 9 bases line up with TRBD1. Germline V gene lookup returns CDR1 SEHNR and CDR2 FQNEAQ (reference sequence). This CDR3 region has 15 residues. V gave up 1 base and J gave up 5 bases; unmatched junction bases: 5. CDR3 region: CASSLGDRALYGYTF. CDR3 sequence (DNA): TGTGCCAGCAGCTTAGGGGACAGGGCACTATATGGCTACACCTTC.

This chain links TRBV5-1 with TRBJ2-2; tentative D call: TRBD1 (6 bases). Looked up from germline, CDR1 is SGHRS and CDR2 is YFSETQ. CDR3 length: 16 amino acids. Trimming left V 0 bases short and J 2 bases short, with 11 bases between. This chain's CDR3 is CASSLATDSNTGELFF. CDR3 in DNA: TGCGCCAGCAGCTTGGCCACGGACAGCAACACCGGGGAGCTGTTTTTT.

The chain employs TRBV6-5 and TRBJ2-2; possible D gene TRBD1, 6 bases. The length of the CDR3 is 14 residues. The V gene's germline CDR1 is MNHEY and CDR2 SVGAGI. V was shortened by 2 bases and J by 4 bases, with 8 bases between the two germline ends. DNA of the CDR3: TGTGCCAGCAGTTACCAGGGGTCCACCGGGGAGCTGTTTTTT. This encodes CASSYQGSTGELFF.

The gene calls are TRBV5-1 and TRBJ2-5; 11 bases match TRBD2. CDR1 SGHRS and CDR2 YFSETQ come from the germline V gene. Trimming at V came to 4 bases and at J to 4 bases, leaving 12 bases not matched to a gene. This CDR3 comprises 17 residues. The CDR3 coding sequence is TGCGCCAGCAGCGCAAACATAGCGGGAGGGCTGCGAGAGACCCAGTACTTC. Its translation: CASSANIAGGLRETQYF.

This clone was seen only a few times. The chain links TRBV7-9 to TRBJ2-6; D gene ambiguous. Between the trimmed V and J ends, which lost 1 base and 2 bases, there was a span of 3 bases. CDR1 and CDR2 (germline): SEHNR, FQNEAQ (reference sequence). There are 14 residues in the CDR3. In DNA, the CDR3 is TGTGCCAGCAGCTTAGTAGCTGGGGCCAACGTCCTGACTTTC. Protein: CASSLVAGANVLTF.

The rearrangement joins TRBV5-1 to TRBJ2-2; TRBD1 aligns across 8 bases. Losses at the gene ends were 1 base for V and 5 bases for J; bases not matched to a gene: 4. The V gene's germline CDR1 is SGHRS and CDR2 YFSETQ. CDR3 size: 15 residues. The CDR3 spells CASSLRQGATGELFF. The CDR3 region has the DNA TGCGCCAGCAGCTTGAGGCAGGGGGCGACCGGGGAGCTGTTTTTT.